This T cell receptor beta chain stems from a study of OX40 agonist ivuxolimab in advanced cancers. About the investigation overall: Ivuxolimab was an agonistic, fully human IgG2 monoclonal antibody directed against OX40 (CD134), a costimulatory receptor. Among the approximately 50 dose-escalation patients, some 19 had hepatocellular carcinoma, 15 or so melanoma, 9 renal cell carcinoma and 9 head and neck cancer. Intravenous ivuxolimab was administered to patients every 2 weeks at six dose levels: 0.01, 0.1, 0.3, 1.5, 3 and 10 mg/kg. The purpose of peripheral TCRbeta sequencing was to test whether ivuxolimab changed TCR sequence diversity and led to clonal T-cell expansion. Partial responses were achieved by three dose-escalation patients, of whom one had hepatocellular carcinoma and two had cutaneous melanoma. Prior anti-PD-1, anti-PD-L1 or anti-CTLA-4 therapy was permitted, and checkpoint inhibitors had been received by about 44% of dose-escalation patients. The paper describes the monotherapy dose-escalation part (N ≈ 50 patients) of the phase I trial of ivuxolimab. A male proportion of around 80% and a mean age of roughly 55 years, ranging from roughly 23 to 90, were recorded for the dose-escalation cohort.

This clone was recorded a few times. Its recognized antigen is unknown. Base qualities are not provided; no much larger clone lies one nucleotide away. For sequencing of the TCRbeta CDR3 region, genomic DNA was extracted from the sorted cells. The immunoSEQ Assay was used for sequencing of TCRbeta CDR3 regions. TCRdb obtained this table from immuneACCESS and retained in-frame rearrangements with V and J assigned. These tables miss some clones; where compared with another copy, unresolved V genes account for less than half of the shortfall, and the remainder is unexplained. The sample table lists around 50,000 clones, around nine tenths of them with a count of one. The leading ten clones occupy about 0.64% of the sample. General findings and caveats noted by the study authors: The antigen specificity of the peripheral T cells that underwent clonal expansion was not determined. After ivuxolimab, CD8+ T cells had more expanded clones than CD4+ T cells on average. Low levels of normalized T-cell clonal expansion were also seen in some nonresponding patients. At doses from 0.1 to 3.0 mg/kg, clonal expansion was seen in both CD4+ and CD8+ blood T cells between baseline and week 6. In partial responders in the 0.1-3.0 mg/kg groups, normalized peripheral clonal expansion was found to be among the lowest, especially among CD8+ T cells.

The trial excluded patients who had a history of autoimmune disease or who were on systemic immunosuppression. Peripheral blood for TCR sequencing was collected from all dose cohorts at baseline, on cycle 4 day 1, and on cycle 7 day 1. Samples were obtained from an open-label, multicenter, first-in-human phase I dose-escalation trial of ivuxolimab. The trial enrolled adults with locally advanced or metastatic head and neck squamous cell, hepatocellular, melanoma or renal cell carcinoma. CD4+ and CD8+ T cells were sorted separately from peripheral blood before TCR sequencing. This clonotype was obtained from an adult with an advanced solid tumor such as melanoma, head and neck, liver or kidney cancer. The specimen was CD4+ or CD8+ T cells sorted from blood, collected in a trial of the OX40 agonist ivuxolimab.

DNA sequence: TGTGCCAGCTCACTCAACCCCCTAGGACAGGGGACGGGGGGCTACACCTTC. Translation gives CASSLNPLGQGTGGYTF. This chain is built from TRBV18 and TRBJ1-2, with TRBD1 identical over 9 junction bases. The CDR3 covers 17 residues, taking in both the cysteine and the phenylalanine. Of the read, only the CDR3 DNA is kept; its 51 bases are in frame from base 1. Germline trimming: 4 bases from V, 8 bases from J; junction bases outside gene matches: 17. Per the germline V gene, KGHSH is the CDR1 and LQKENI is the CDR2.